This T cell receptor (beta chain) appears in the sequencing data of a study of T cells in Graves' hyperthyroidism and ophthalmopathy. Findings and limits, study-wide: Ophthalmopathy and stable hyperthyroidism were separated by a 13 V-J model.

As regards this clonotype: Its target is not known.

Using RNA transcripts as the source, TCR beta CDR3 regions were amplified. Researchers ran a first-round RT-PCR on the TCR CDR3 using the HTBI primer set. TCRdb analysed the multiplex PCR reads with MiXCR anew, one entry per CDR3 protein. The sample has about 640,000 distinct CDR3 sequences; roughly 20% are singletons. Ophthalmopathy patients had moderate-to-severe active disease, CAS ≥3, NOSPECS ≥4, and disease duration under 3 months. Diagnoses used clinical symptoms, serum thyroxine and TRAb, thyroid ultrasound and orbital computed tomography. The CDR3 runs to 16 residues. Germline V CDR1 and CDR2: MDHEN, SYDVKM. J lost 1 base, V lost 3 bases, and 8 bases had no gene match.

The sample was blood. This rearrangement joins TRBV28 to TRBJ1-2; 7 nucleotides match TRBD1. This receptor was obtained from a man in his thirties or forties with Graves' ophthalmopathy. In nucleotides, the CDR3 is TGTGCCAGCAGTTTTCCACTCGGGACAGATAACTATGGCTACACCTTC. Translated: CASSFPLGTDNYGYTF.